These T cell receptor beta chains were read from a single sample in a study of immune evolution from preneoplasia to lung adenocarcinoma. TCRdb's table, derived via immunoSEQ multiplex PCR, lists solely in-frame clones and lacks some. Of roughly 2,300 clones detected, 70% to 90% appear once; the ten largest clones hold 8% to 10%. The material sequenced was FFPE normal lung tissue adjacent to the tumor. These receptors were taken from a person aged 45 to 59 with lung adenocarcinoma. Each CDR3 is given with its conserved first and last residue. A D gene is named only where the DNA matches it firmly. Not all rows give a size; the values are once, few, many and, for expanded clones, a class.

>TRBV6-1|.|.|TRBJ2-7
TGTGCCAGCAACCCAGGCTACGAGCAGTACTTC
CASNPGYEQYF
>TRBV19|.|TRBD1|TRBJ2-5
TGTGCCAGTAGTGCACGGACAGGGGTCCAAGAGACCCAGTACTTC
CASSARTGVQETQYF
>TRBV28|few|TRBD2|TRBJ2-1
TGTGCCAGCAGTCTCGGGACTAGCGGAGAGCAGTTCTTC
CASSLGTSGEQFF
>TRBV5-1|.|.|TRBJ2-3
TGCGCCAGCAGACTTGTTGGAAGCACAGATACGCAGTATTTT
CASRLVGSTDTQYF
>TRBV11-2|.|TRBD2|TRBJ2-5
TGTGCCAGCAGCTTCCCCGGTGGCGGGAGGTCTCAAGAGACCCAGTACTTC
CASSFPGGGRSQETQYF
>TRBV30|.|.|TRBJ2-2
TGTGCCTGGAGTGTAAGCGGTAAAGCCACCGGGGAGCTGTTTTTT
CAWSVSGKATGELFF
>TRBV6-5|.|.|TRBJ1-5
TGTGCCAGCAGTTACAGTTTCAGCAATCAGCCCCAGCATTTT
CASSYSFSNQPQHF
>TRBV9|.|.|TRBJ2-1
TGTGCCAGCAGCCCCCGGGACCAGGGGTCGGGGGAGCAGTTCTTC
CASSPRDQGSGEQFF
>TRBV2|.|.|TRBJ2-1
TGTGCCAGCAGTGAGGAAGACACATACAATGAGCAGTTCTTC
CASSEEDTYNEQFF
>TRBV20-1|.|.|TRBJ2-7
TGCAGTGCTAGGACCCTGGACGAGCAGTACTTC
CSARTLDEQYF
>TRBV7-8|.|.|TRBJ2-5
TGTGCCAGCAGCTTAGGGGGTCGGCAAGAGACCCAGTACTTC
CASSLGGRQETQYF
>TRBV7-9|.|.|TRBJ2-7
TGTGCCAGCAGCCGTGACCATTACGAGCAGTACTTC
CASSRDHYEQYF
>TRBV6-5|.|TRBD1|TRBJ2-1
TGTGCCAGCAGCCGGACCCTCGGACAGGGTGATGAGCAGTTCTTC
CASSRTLGQGDEQFF
>TRBV30|once|TRBD1|TRBJ1-1
TGTGCCTGGAGTAGGAGACGACAGGGCGCGGGGAACACTGAAGCTTTCTTT
CAWSRRRQGAGNTEAFF
>TRBV7-2|.|.|TRBJ2-2
TGTGCCAGCAGATCCGGTGGGAAGAGGAACACCGGGGAGCTGTTTTTT
CASRSGGKRNTGELFF
>TRBV6-6|.|.|TRBJ1-5
TGTGCCAGCAGTCTCGGACTGGGACATCAGCCCCAGCATTTT
CASSLGLGHQPQHF
>TRBV4-3|.|.|TRBJ1-3
TGCGCCAGCAGCGGTCACAGATCCTCTGGAAACACCATATATTTT
CASSGHRSSGNTIYF
>TRBV18|large|.|TRBJ1-5
TGTGCCAGCTCAGGGGGGCGGGAGCCCCAGCATTTT
CASSGGREPQHF
>TRBV9|.|TRBD1|TRBJ1-1
TGTGCCAGCAGCGTAGCTGGACAGGGGGCAAACACTGAAGCTTTCTTT
CASSVAGQGANTEAFF
>TRBV28|few|TRBD1|TRBJ2-7
TGTGCTACTGGGACAGAATACGAGCAGTACTTC
CATGTEYEQYF
>TRBV4-1|few|TRBD2|TRBJ2-5
TGCGCCAGCAGCCATCCTGGACTAGCGGGAGGGCCAGGGAGAGAGACCCAGTACTTC
CASSHPGLAGGPGRETQYF
>TRBV11-3|large|TRBD1|TRBJ2-1
TGTGCCAGCAGCCCAGGGGGCTCCTACAATGAGCAGTTCTTC
CASSPGGSYNEQFF
>TRBV5-1|.|TRBD1|TRBJ2-7
TGCGCCAGCTCTCAAACAGGGGCATCCTACGAGCAGTACTTC
CASSQTGASYEQYF